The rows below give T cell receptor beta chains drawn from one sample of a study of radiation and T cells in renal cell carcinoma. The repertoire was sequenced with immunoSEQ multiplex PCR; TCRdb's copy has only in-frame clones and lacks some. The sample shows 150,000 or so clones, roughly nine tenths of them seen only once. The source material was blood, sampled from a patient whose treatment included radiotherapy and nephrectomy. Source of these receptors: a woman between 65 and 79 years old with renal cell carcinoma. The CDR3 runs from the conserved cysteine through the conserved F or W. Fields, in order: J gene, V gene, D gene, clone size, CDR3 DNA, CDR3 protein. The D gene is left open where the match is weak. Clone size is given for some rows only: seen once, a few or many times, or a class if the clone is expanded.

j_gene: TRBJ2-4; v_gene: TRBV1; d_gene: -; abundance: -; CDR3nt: TGCGGCCTAAGGAGCGGATGGGTCTGGGGGCCGGTTTTAGCCAAAAACATTCAGTACTTC; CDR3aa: CGLRSGWVWGPVLAKNIQYF
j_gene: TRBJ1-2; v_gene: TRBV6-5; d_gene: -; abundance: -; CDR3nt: TGTGCCAGCAGTTACTCGGCAGGAACAGGACGCGACACCTTC; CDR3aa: CASSYSAGTGRDTF
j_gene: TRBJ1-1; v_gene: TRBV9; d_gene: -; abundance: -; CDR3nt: TGTGCCAGCAGCGTAGTCCCGGGAAGAGGCACTGAAGCTTTCTTT; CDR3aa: CASSVVPGRGTEAFF
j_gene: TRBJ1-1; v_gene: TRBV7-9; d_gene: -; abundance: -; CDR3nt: TGTGCCAGCAGCCCTGCCGGGTTGGGGAACACTGAAGCTTTCTTT; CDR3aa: CASSPAGLGNTEAFF
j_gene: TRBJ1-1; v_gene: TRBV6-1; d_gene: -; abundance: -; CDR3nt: TGTGCCAGCAGTGAAATCGGTCTCGCTGAAGCTTTCTTT; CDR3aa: CASSEIGLAEAFF
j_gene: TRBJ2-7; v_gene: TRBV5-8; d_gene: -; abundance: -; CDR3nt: TGTGCCAGCACCCCTCCCGGAGTTTCCTACGAGCAGTACTTC; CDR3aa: CASTPPGVSYEQYF
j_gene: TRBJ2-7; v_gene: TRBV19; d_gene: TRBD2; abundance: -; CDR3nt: TGTGCCAGTAGATCTGGAAGCGGGGGTGCCTACGAGCAGTACTTC; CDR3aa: CASRSGSGGAYEQYF
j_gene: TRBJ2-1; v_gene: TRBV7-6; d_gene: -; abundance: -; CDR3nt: TGTGCCAGCAGCTTAGCGGGATCCTACAATGAGCAGTTCTTC; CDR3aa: CASSLAGSYNEQFF
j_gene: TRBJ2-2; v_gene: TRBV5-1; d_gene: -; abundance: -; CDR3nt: TGCGCCAGCAGCTTCCAGCCCACCGGGGAGCTGTTTTTT; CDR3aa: CASSFQPTGELFF
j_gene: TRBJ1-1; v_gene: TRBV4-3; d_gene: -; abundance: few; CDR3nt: TGCGCCAGCAGCCTCCAGGGGATGGAAGCTTTCTTT; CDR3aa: CASSLQGMEAFF
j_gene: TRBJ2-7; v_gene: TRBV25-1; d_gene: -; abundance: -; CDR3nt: TGTGCCAGCAGTGAATTTAAAGGGTCCTCCTACGAGCAGTACTTC; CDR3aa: CASSEFKGSSYEQYF
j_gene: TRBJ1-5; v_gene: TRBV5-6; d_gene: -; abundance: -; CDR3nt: TGTGCCAGCAGCTTCTGGACAGCTTTACTAAGCAATCAGCCCCAGCATTTT; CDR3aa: CASSFWTALLSNQPQHF
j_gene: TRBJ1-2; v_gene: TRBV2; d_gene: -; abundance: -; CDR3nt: TGTGCCAGCAGTGAACGGTGGGTTGGCTACACCTTC; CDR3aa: CASSERWVGYTF
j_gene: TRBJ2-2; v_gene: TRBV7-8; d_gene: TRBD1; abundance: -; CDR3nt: TGTGCCAGCAGCTCCCCCGGGACAGGGTCGAACACCGGGGAGCTGTTTTTT; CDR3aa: CASSSPGTGSNTGELFF
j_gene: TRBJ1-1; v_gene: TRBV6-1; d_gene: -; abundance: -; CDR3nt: TGTGCCAGCAGTGAAGCTCTCCAGGGATGGACTGAAGCTTTCTTT; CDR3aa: CASSEALQGWTEAFF
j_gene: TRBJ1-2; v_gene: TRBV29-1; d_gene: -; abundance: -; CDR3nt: TGCAGCGTTGAAGATCGGGAGGGTAACTATGGCTACACCTTC; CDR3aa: CSVEDREGNYGYTF
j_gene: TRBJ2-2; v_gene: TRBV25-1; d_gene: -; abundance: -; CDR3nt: TGTGCCAGCAGTTTAACAGGGAAGGCCCCCGGGGAGCTGTTTTTT; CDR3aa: CASSLTGKAPGELFF
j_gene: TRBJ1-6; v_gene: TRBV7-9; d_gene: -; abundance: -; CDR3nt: TGTGCCAGCAGCCCTCGGAGCATAGGGAATTCACCCCTCCACTTT; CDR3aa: CASSPRSIGNSPLHF
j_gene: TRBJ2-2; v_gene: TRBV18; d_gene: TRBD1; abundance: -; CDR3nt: TGTGCCAGCTCACCTCTAGGGACAGGGAACACCGGGGAGCTGTTTTTT; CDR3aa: CASSPLGTGNTGELFF
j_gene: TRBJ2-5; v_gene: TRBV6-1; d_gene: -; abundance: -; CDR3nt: TGTGCCAGCAGTGAATCAGCTAGTGGGAAGGAGACCCAGTACTTC; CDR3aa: CASSESASGKETQYF
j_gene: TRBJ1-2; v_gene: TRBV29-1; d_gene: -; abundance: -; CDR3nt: TGCAGCGTCGGGGCTCCCGGAGGGGGAAACTATGGCTACACCTTC; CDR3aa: CSVGAPGGGNYGYTF
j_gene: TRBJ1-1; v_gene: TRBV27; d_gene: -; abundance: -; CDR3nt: TGTGCCAGCAGTCCCTGGGACTCCCGGAGGGCTTTCTTT; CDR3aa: CASSPWDSRRAFF
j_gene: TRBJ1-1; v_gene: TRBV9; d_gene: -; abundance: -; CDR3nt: TGTGCCAGCAGCGTAGCTGTACAGGGAGTCGAGAAAACTGAAGCTTTCTTT; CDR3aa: CASSVAVQGVEKTEAFF
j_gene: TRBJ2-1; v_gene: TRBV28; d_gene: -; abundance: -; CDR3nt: TGTGCCAGCAGTCAAGGACCCAACAATGAGCAGTTCTTC; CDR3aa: CASSQGPNNEQFF
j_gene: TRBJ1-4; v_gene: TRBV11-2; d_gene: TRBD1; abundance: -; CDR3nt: TGTGCCAGCAGCTCAGGGGGGAACAATGAAAAACTGTTTTTT; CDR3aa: CASSSGGNNEKLFF
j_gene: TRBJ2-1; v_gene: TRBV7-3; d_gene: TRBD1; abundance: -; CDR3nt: TGTGCCAGCAGCTTACAGGGGGCCTATGAGCAGTTCTTC; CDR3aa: CASSLQGAYEQFF
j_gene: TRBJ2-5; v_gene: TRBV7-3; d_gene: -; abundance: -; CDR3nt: TGTGCCAGCAGCTTATCTAAGCCTACGGGGTTCGAGACCCAGTACTTC; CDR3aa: CASSLSKPTGFETQYF
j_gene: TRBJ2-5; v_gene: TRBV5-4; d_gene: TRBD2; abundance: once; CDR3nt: TGTGCCAGCGAAAGGACTAGCGGGGGCCAACAAGAGACCCAGTACTTC; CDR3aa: CASERTSGGQQETQYF
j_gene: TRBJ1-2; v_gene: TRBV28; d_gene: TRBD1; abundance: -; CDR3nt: TGTGCCAGCAGTACAGGGGGAAAAAATGACTATGGCTACACCTTC; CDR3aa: CASSTGGKNDYGYTF